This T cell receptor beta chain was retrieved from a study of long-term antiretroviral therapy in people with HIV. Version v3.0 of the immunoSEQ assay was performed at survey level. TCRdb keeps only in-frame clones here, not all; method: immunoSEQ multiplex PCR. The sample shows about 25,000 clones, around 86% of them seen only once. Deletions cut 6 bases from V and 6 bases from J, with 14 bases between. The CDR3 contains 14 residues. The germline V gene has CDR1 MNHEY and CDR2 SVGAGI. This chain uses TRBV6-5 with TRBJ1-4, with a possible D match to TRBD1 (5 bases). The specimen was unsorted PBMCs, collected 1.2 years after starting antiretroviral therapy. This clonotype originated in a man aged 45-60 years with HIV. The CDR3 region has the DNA TGTGCCAGCAGACCCCAAGGACATCATGAAAAACTGTTTTTT. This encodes CASRPQGHHEKLFF.